This passage covers 6 T cell receptor beta chains from one sample sequenced in a study of T cell repertoires in cytomegalovirus infection. A single record per CDR3 protein comes from TCRdb applying MiXCR to the reads. Of hundreds of thousands of distinct CDR3 sequences in the sample, about 24% are singletons; the top ten hold 7% to 9%. Sequenced input: CD8+ T cells from PBMCs. Receptors were obtained from a human donor in good health (CMV status not recorded). Some clones in this sample may be carry-over from other donors' samples.

The CDR3 here is CASSLEVLNTEAFF. CDR3 coding DNA: TGTGCCAGCAGTTTGGAAGTCCTGAACACTGAAGCTTTCTTT. The gene calls are TRBV28 and TRBJ1-1; D gene uncertain. CDR3 length equals 14 residues. CDR1 MDHEN and CDR2 SYDVKM come from the germline V gene. The ends were cut back, 3 bases at V and 0 bases at J, with 8 bases in the middle.

On this clonotype itself: Given a much more abundant clone one base away, this may be a read error. The chain combines TRBV27 with TRBJ2-2; 8 nucleotides align to TRBD1. The CDR3 extends over 17 amino acids. Trimming removed 5 bases from V and 10 bases from J; junction bases left unmatched: 18. The germline V gene has CDR1 MNHEY and CDR2 SMNVEV (reference sequence). The CDR3 DNA is TGTGCCAGCAGTCCGCAACCCGGGACAGGCAGATTCGAGGAGCTGTTTTTT. It is translated as CASSPQPGTGRFEELFF.

The chain joins TRBV20-1 to TRBJ2-7; 14 positions agree with TRBD2. From germline, CDR1 is DFQATT and CDR2 SNEGSKA (reference sequence). There are 13 residues in the CDR3. The V and J ends lost 5 bases and 4 bases, in that order; junction bases with no gene match: 1. The chain's CDR3 is CSAGTSGGYEQYV. The CDR3 region has the DNA TGCAGTGCTGGGACTAGCGGGGGATACGAGCAGTACGTC.

This chain links TRBV29-1 with TRBJ1-2, with D maybe TRBD1 (6 bases). The V gene lost 3 bases and the J gene lost 4 bases, with 12 bases spanning the gap. Germline loops: CDR1 SQVTM, CDR2 ANQGSEA. CDR3 length: 13 amino acids. The CDR3 reads CSVDRGGGYGYTF. Here the CDR3 DNA reads TGCAGCGTTGATAGGGGGGGCGGCTATGGCTACACCTTC.

The chain links TRBV29-1 to TRBJ1-2, with 9 bases fitting TRBD1. From germline, CDR1 is SQVTM and CDR2 ANQGSEA. The CDR3 sequence is 15 residues long. The V gene end was trimmed by 6 bases and the J gene end by 2 bases; junction bases not matched to a gene: 10. The CDR3 loop is CSVDKTGGINYGYTF. CDR3 DNA sequence: TGCAGCGTCGACAAGACAGGGGGGATAAACTATGGCTACACCTTC.

In its sample, this clonotype was seen a few times. The CDR3 DNA follows: TGTGCCAGCAGCTTCCGCGTCATGAGCACAGATACGCAGTATTTT. This gives the protein CASSFRVMSTDTQYF. The chain recombines TRBV7-2 with TRBJ2-3, with D uncertain. From germline, CDR1 is SGHTA and CDR2 FQGNSA. The CDR3 runs 15 residues. V was pared by 3 bases and J by 0 bases, with 10 bases between.